The entry below describes one T cell receptor beta chain. Many counts were recorded for this clonotype. Its antigen remains undetermined. Base qualities were left out, and no much larger clone turns up one base away. These data come from a study of type 1 regulatory T cells (dated by TCRdb to the early 2020s). A note on the overall study: An in vitro protocol by which a Tr1-enriched, alloantigen-specific CD4 T cell product named T-allo10 was generated was characterized in the study. Patients with hematological malignancies who were receiving allogeneic hematopoietic stem cell transplantation were the group in which T-allo10 was being clinically evaluated.

Cut back by 5 bases and 4 bases, the V and J ends lie 15 bases apart. CDR1 LGHDT and CDR2 YNNKEL are derived from the germline V gene (reference sequence). From cysteine to phenylalanine, the CDR3 is 14 amino acids long. Just CDR3 DNA is preserved here, 42 bases in frame from base 1. The sequencer was an Illumina MiSeq. Using fastp trimming at Q25 and MiXCR clonotype assembly, TCRdb reanalyzed the public sequencing data and kept in-frame beta chains. Duplicate CDR3 protein sequences are folded into a single record with the most common DNA and genes. The sample includes around 14,000 distinct CDR3 sequences, with roughly 15% observed a single time. Of the sample, approximately 15% falls within the top ten clones.

Input material: cultured T cells, either the whole culture or a sorted T cell fraction (not recorded which). The rearranged chain carries TRBV3-1 and TRBJ2-7, and the D gene may be TRBD2, 7 bases matching. This receptor was obtained from a human donor in good health. DNA sequence: TGTGCCAGCAGCTACTCGGGGGGCCGGTACGAGCAGTACTTC. Its protein reads: CASSYSGGRYEQYF.